This TCR beta chain was recorded in a study of blood T cell repertoires in COVID-19. Whole-study context: There were acute and convalescent COVID-19 samples, and they came from the United States, Italy and Spain. In each case, the material was cDNA or gDNA derived from T cells, B-cell-depleted T cells, or PBMCs.

Original handling: Cell counts per sample came from amplifying reference gene primers. Sequencing was performed with immunoSEQ multiplex PCR; in TCRdb, only in-frame clones are kept and a portion is missing. D and trimming come from the DNA, and the V and J calls and clone size come from that table. In the table there are tens of thousands of clones, 75% to 85% of which are singletons. In germline, CDR1 is KGHSH, CDR2 LQKENI. V was cut by 6 bases and J by 0 bases, with 13 bases left in between. The CDR3 is 15 amino acids. V usage is TRBV18 and J usage is TRBJ2-3; no definite D call. The sequence was obtained from a woman aged 70-85 years with acute or convalescent COVID-19. Sequenced: peripheral blood. The chain's CDR3 is CASSQEEPSTDTQYF. As DNA, the CDR3 is TGTGCCAGCTCCCAAGAGGAGCCTAGCACAGATACGCAGTATTTT.